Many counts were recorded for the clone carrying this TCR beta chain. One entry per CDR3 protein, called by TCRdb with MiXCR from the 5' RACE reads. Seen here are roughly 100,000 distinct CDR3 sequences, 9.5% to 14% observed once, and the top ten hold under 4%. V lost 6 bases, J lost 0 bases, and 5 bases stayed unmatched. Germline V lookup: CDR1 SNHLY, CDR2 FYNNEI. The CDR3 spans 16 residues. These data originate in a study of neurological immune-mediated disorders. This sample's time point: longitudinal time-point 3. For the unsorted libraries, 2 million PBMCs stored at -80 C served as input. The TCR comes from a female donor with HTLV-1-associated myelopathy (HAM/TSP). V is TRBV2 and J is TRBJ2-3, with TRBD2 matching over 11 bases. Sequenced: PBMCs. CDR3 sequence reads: CASRPGLAASTDTQYF. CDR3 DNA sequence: TGTGCCAGCAGGCCGGGACTAGCGGCTAGCACAGATACGCAGTATTTT.